This T cell receptor (beta chain) was identified during a study of cytomegalovirus exposure and HLA in healthy donors. Study at large: Among the 370 or so donors who were genotyped, about 80% fell in the genetic ancestry cluster that is associated with self-reported Caucasian donors.

Study-level results: Later analysis revealed greater clonal expansion in HLA-associated TCR beta chains than in equally common others. Previous analysis showed most TCR beta V segments were productive about 87% or about 30% of the time.

PCR employed 60 Vbeta and 13 Jbeta primers. This table comes from immunoSEQ multiplex PCR, and its TCRdb copy is limited to in-frame clones, with some not included. The sample has 150,000 to 200,000 clones, 85% seen once; the top ten hold around 2.3%. Trimming cost V 8 bases and J 8 bases, with 15 bases left between them. The CDR3 sequence is 13 residues long. Germline loops: CDR1 MDHEN, CDR2 SYDVKM. Healthy bone marrow donors made up the cohort. Turning to this clone: Its antigen is as yet unknown.

The rearrangement joins TRBV28 to TRBJ1-4, with D unclear. This TCR was recovered from a woman between 45 and 65 years old in good health and CMV-seronegative. Sequencing was performed on PBMCs. CDR3 nucleotides: TGTGCCAGCCGAATAGTCCTGAGGGAAAAACTGTTTTTT. Translated, it gives CASRIVLREKLFF.